A single sample gave rise to the 5 T cell receptor beta chains below, sequenced in a study of T-cell memory formation after mild COVID-19. Each CDR3 protein is one row after TCRdb ran MiXCR on the 5' RACE reads. This sample has about 340,000 distinct CDR3 sequences, with less than 20% found just once. The material sequenced was PBMCs or a T cell subset sorted from them (not recorded which). These receptors originate from a man aged 18 to 29 who had mild COVID-19 (a few samples of this study predate the infection). Cell type and time point are not known.

The genes are TRBV24-1 and TRBJ2-1; 7 bases map to TRBD1. The CDR3 is 22 residues long. CDR1 and CDR2 (germline): KGHDR, SFDVKD. J was trimmed by 3 bases and V by 4 bases; bases with no gene match: 26. CDR3 nucleotide sequence: TGTGCCACCAGTGACTCGGGTACCGGGACAGCGGACCGGGTGGGTCGCTACAATGAGCAGTTCTTC. Translating it yields CATSDSGTGTADRVGRYNEQFF.

V is TRBV20-1 and J is TRBJ1-1; D uncertain. Between the trimmed V and J ends, which lost 0 bases and 8 bases, there was a span of 13 bases. The CDR3 runs to 13 residues. Germline assignment: CDR1 DFQATT and CDR2 SNEGSKA (reference sequence). The CDR3 nucleotides read TGCAGTGCTAGAGAGGGGATAAGCTTCGAAGCTTTCTTT. It translates to CSAREGISFEAFF.

This clonotype occurred a few times. The chain employs TRBV28 and TRBJ2-1; TRBD2 aligns across 8 bases. Germline assignment: CDR1 MDHEN and CDR2 SYDVKM. The CDR3 spans 15 residues. J gave up 0 bases and V 6 bases, and 4 bases lay outside the gene matches. This chain's CDR3 is CASRISGVSYNEQFF. The DNA of the CDR3 is TGTGCCAGCAGGATTAGCGGGGTCTCCTACAATGAGCAGTTCTTC.

Only a few counts were recorded for this clonotype. This rearrangement joins TRBV20-1 to TRBJ2-1, with D possibly matching TRBD2 (6 bases). The CDR3 extends over 17 amino acids. V gave up 0 bases and J gave up 1 base, with 16 bases separating them. Germline loops: CDR1 DFQATT, CDR2 SNEGSKA (reference sequence). In DNA, the CDR3 is TGCAGTGCTAGAGATCTTGAGGGCGGGGTGTCCTACAATGAGCAGTTCTTC. Its protein product is CSARDLEGGVSYNEQFF.

This clonotype was counted many times. The chain carries TRBV5-1 and TRBJ2-5, with TRBD1 identical over 8 bases. CDR1 SGHRS and CDR2 YFSETQ come from the germline V gene. The CDR3 has 14 residues. After removal of 1 base from V and 5 bases from J, the junction contained 4 bases not matched to a gene. The chain's CDR3 is CASSLTGGLETQYF. The DNA of the CDR3 is TGCGCCAGCAGCTTGACAGGGGGACTTGAGACCCAGTACTTC.